The 9 T cell receptor beta chains given below trace back to one sample, sequenced in a study of cytomegalovirus exposure and HLA in healthy donors. Amplification used 60 Vbeta primers and 13 Jbeta primers. This table comes from immunoSEQ multiplex PCR, and its TCRdb copy is limited to in-frame clones, with some not included. Seen in this sample are approximately 68,000 clones; the ten most common clones hold 7.5%. Sequenced input: PBMCs. The receptors were sampled from a female donor in good health and CMV-seropositive.

This chain uses TRBV19 with TRBJ1-1; D call uncertain. V shed 5 bases and J shed 1 base, with 8 bases lying between them. The germline V gene has CDR1 LNHDA and CDR2 SQIVND (reference sequence). The CDR3 consists of 13 residues. The DNA for the CDR3 is TGTGCCAGTAGTCTAATTAAGAACACTGAAGCTTTCTTT. Translated: CASSLIKNTEAFF.

The CDR3 DNA is TGTGCCTCTAAACAGGGCAAAGTTACCATGAACACTGAAGCTTTCTTT. Translated, it gives CASKQGKVTMNTEAFF. V and J are TRBV30 and TRBJ1-1; tentative D call: TRBD1 (6 bases). V was trimmed by 7 bases and J by 0 bases, leaving 21 bases between them. CDR1 GTSNPN and CDR2 SVGIG come from the germline V gene (reference sequence). The CDR3 is made up of 16 amino acids.

The chain is built from TRBV28 and TRBJ1-5; tentatively, D is TRBD1 (6 bases). CDR3 size: 17 residues. Trimming took off 2 bases at V and 0 bases at J, with 14 bases between the two ends. From germline, CDR1 is MDHEN and CDR2 SYDVKM. The CDR3 loop is CASSLIWTAYSNQPQHF. In DNA form, the CDR3 reads TGTGCCAGCAGTTTAATTTGGACAGCTTATAGCAATCAGCCCCAGCATTTT.

The chain links TRBV6-1 to TRBJ1-4, with 7 nucleotides matching TRBD1. Germline CDR1 reads MNHNS; CDR2 reads SASEGT. V lost 3 bases to trimming and J lost 3 bases; unmatched junction nucleotides: 1. The CDR3 is 14 residues long. CDR3 in DNA: TGTGCCAGCAGTGAGGACAGGTCTAATGAAAAACTGTTTTTT. It yields the protein CASSEDRSNEKLFF.

This sequence joins TRBV18 and TRBJ2-1; 11 bases align to TRBD1. The CDR3 consists of 15 residues. Germline V CDR1 and CDR2: KGHSH, LQKENI. The V and J ends lost 3 bases and 4 bases, in that order; junction bases with no gene match: 2. The CDR3 protein is CASSPGTGGYNEQFF. CDR3 sequence (DNA): TGTGCCAGCTCACCGGGGACAGGGGGTTACAATGAGCAGTTCTTC.

The V call is TRBV29-1, the J call TRBJ2-1, with D maybe TRBD2 (6 bases). The CDR3 length is 11 residues. Germline lookup yields CDR1 SQVTM and CDR2 ANQGSEA. Trimming cost V 7 bases and J 6 bases, with 10 bases left between them. CDR3 in DNA: TGCAGCGGGGGACTTCTCAATGAGCAGTTCTTC. This sequence encodes CSGGLLNEQFF.

The gene calls are TRBV30 and TRBJ1-1, with D unresolved. The V end was cut by 5 bases, the J end by 5 bases, with 12 bases between. Germline CDR1 GTSNPN, CDR2 SVGIG (reference sequence). The CDR3 extends over 12 amino acids. This CDR3 reads CAWVKTRTEAFF. The CDR3 DNA follows: TGTGCCTGGGTAAAAACGCGGACTGAAGCTTTCTTT.

J is TRBJ2-1 and V is TRBV28, with D possibly being TRBD2 (6 bases). The V end was cut by 1 base, the J end by 8 bases, with 15 bases between. CDR3 size: 15 residues. The germline V gene has CDR1 MDHEN and CDR2 SYDVKM. The CDR3 reads CASSLFRELQYEQFF. For the CDR3, the DNA is TGTGCCAGCAGTTTATTCCGGGAGCTACAATATGAGCAGTTCTTC. Looking up the rest from reference TRBV28 and TRBJ2-1 gives the full variable domain: DVKVTQSSRYLVKRTGEKVFLECVQDMDHENMFWYRQDPGLGLRLIYFSYDVKMKEKGDIPEGYSVSREKKERFSLILESASTNQTSMYLCASSLFRELQYEQFFGPGTRLTVL.

The chain recombines TRBV29-1 with TRBJ2-1; D may be TRBD1 (6 bases). The CDR3 loop spans 13 amino acids. Trimming cost V 7 bases and J 7 bases, with 17 bases left between them. Germline V CDR1 and CDR2: SQVTM, ANQGSEA. CDR3: CSGTGTPLNEQFF. In nucleotides, the CDR3 is TGCAGCGGCACAGGGACCCCTCTTAATGAGCAGTTCTTC.